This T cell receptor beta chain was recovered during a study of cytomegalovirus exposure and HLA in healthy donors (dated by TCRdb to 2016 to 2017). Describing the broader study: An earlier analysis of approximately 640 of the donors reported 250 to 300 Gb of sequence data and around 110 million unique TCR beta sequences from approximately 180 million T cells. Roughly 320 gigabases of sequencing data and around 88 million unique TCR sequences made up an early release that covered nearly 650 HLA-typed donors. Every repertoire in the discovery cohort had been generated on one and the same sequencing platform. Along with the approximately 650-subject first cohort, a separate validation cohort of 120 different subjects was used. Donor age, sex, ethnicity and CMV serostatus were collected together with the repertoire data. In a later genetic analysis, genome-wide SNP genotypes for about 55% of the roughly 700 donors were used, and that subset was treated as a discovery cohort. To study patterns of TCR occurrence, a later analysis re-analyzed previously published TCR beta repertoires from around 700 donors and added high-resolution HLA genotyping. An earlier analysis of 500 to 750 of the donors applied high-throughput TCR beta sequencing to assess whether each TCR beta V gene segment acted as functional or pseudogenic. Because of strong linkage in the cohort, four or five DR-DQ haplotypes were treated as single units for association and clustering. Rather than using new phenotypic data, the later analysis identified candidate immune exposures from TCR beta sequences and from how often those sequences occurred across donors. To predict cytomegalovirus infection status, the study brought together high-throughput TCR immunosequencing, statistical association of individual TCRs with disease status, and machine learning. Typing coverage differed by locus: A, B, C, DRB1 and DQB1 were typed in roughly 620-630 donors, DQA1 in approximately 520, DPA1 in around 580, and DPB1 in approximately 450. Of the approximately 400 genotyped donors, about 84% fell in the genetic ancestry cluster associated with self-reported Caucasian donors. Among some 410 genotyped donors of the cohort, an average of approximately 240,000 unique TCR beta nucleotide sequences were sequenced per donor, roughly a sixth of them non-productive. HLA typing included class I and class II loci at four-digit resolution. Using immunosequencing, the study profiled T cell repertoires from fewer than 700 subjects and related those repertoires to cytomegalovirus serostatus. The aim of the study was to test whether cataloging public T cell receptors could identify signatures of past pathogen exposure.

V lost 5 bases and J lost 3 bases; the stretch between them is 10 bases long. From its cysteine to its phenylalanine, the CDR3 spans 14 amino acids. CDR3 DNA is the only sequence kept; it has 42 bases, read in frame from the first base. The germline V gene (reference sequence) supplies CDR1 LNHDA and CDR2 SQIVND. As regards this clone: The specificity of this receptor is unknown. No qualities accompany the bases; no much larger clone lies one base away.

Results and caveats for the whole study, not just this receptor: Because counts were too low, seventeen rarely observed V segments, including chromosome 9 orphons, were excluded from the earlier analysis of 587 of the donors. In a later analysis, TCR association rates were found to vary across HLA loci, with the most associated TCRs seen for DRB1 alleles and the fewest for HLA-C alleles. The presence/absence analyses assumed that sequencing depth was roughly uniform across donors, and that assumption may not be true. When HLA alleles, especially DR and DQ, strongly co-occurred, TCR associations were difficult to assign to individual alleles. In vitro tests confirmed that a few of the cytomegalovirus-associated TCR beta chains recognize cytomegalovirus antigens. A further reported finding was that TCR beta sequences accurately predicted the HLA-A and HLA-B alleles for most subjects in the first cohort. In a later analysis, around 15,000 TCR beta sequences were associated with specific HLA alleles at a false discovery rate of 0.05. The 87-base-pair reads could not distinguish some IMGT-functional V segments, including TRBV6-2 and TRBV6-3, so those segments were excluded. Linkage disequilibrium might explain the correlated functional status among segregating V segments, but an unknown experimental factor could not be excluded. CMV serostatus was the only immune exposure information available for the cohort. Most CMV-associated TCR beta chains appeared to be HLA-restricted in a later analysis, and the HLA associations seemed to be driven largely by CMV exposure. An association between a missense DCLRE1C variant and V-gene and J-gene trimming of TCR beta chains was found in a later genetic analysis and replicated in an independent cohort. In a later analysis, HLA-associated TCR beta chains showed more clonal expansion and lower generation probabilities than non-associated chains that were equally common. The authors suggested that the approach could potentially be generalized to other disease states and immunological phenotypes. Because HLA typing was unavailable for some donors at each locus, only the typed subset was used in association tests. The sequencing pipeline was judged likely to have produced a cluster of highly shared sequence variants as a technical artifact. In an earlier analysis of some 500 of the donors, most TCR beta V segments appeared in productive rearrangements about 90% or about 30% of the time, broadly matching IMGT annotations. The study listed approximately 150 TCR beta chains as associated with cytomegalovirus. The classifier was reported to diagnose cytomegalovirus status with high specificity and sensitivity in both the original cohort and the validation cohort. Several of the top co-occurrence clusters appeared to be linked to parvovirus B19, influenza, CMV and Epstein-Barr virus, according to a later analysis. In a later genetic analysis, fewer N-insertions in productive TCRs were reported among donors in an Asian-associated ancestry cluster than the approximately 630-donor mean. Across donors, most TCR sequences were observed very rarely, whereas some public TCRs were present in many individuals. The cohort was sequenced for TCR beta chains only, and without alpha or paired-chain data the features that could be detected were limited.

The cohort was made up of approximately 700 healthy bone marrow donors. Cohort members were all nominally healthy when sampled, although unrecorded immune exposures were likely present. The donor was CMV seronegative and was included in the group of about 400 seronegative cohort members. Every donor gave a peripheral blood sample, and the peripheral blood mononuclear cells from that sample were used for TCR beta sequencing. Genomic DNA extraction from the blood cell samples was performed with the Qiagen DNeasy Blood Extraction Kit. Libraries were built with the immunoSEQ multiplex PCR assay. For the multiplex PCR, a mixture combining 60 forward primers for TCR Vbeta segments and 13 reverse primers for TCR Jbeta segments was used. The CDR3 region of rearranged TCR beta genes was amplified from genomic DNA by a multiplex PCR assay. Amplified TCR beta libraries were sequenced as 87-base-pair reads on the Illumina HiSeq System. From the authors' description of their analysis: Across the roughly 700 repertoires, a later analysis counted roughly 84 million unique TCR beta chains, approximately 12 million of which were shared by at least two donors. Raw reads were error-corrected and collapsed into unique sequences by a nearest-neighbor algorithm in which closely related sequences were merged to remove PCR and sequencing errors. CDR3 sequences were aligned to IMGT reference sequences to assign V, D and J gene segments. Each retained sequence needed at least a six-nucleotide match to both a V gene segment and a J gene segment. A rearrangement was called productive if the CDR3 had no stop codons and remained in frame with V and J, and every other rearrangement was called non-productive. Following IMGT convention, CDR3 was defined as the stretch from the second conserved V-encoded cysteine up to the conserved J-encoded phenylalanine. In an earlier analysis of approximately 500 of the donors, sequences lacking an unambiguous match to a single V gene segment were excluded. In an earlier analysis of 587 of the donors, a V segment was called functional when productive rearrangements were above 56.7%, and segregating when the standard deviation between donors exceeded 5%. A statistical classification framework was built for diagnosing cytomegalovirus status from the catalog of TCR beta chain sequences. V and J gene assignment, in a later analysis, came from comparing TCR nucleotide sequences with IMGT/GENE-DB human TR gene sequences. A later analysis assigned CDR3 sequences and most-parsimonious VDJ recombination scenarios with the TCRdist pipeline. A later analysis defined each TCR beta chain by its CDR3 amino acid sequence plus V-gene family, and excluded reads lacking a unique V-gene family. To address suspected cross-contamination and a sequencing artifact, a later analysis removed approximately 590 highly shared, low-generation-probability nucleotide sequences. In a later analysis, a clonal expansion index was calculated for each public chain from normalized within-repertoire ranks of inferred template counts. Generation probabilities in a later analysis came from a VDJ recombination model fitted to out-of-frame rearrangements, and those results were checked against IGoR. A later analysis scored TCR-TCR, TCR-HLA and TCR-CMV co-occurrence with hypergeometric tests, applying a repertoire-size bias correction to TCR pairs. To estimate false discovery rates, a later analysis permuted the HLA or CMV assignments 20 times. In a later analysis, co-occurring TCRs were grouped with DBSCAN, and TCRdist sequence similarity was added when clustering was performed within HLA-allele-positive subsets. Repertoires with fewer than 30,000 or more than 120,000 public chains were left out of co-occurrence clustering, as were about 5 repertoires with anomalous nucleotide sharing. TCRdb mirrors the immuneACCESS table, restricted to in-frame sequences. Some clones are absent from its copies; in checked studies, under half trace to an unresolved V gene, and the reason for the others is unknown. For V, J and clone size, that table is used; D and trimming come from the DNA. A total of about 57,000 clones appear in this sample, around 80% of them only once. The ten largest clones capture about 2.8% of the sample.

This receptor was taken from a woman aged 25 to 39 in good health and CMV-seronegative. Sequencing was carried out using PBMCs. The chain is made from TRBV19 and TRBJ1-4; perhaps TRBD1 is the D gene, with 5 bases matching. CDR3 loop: CASSPGTANEKLFF. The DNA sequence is TGTGCCAGTAGTCCAGGGACTGCTAATGAAAAACTGTTTTTT.